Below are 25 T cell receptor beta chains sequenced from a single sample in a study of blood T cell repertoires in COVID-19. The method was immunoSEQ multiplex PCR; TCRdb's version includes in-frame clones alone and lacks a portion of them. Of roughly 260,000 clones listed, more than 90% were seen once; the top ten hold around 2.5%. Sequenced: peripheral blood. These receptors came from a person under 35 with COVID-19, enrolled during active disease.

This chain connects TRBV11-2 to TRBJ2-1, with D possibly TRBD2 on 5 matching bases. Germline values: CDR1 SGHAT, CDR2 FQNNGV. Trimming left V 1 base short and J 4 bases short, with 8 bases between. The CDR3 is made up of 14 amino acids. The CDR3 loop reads CASSLVRGYNEQFF. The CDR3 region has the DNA TGTGCCAGCAGCTTAGTTCGAGGGTACAATGAGCAGTTCTTC. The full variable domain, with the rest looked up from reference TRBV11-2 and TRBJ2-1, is EAGVAQSPRYKIIEKRQSVAFWCNPISGHATLYWYQQILGQGPKLLIQFQNNGVVDDSQLPKDRFSAERLKGVDSTLKIQPAKLEDSAVYLCASSLVRGYNEQFFGPGTRLTVL.

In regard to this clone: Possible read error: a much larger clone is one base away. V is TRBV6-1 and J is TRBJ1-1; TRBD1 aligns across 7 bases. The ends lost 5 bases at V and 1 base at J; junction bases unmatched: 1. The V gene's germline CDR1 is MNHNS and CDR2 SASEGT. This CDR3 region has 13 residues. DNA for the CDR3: TGTGCCAGCAGTCGGACAGGGAACACTGAAGCTTTCTTT. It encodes CASSRTGNTEAFF.

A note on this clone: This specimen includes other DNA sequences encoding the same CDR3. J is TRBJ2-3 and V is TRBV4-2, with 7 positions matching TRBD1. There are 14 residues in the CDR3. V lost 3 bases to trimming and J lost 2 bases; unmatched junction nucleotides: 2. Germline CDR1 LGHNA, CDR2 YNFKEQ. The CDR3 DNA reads TGTGCCAGCAGCCAGGACAGGTTCACAGATACGCAGTATTTT. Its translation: CASSQDRFTDTQYF.

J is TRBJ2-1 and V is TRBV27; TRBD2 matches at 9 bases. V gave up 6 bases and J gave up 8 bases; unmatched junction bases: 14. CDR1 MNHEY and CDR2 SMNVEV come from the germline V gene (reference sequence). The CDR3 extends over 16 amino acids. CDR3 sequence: CASRPIVAGAPDEQFF. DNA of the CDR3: TGTGCCAGCAGGCCTATAGTAGCGGGAGCTCCCGATGAGCAGTTCTTC.

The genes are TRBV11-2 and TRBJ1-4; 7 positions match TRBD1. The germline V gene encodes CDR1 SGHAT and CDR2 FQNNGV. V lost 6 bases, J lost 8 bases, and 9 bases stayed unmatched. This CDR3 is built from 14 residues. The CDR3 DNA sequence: TGTGCCAGCAGACACACAGGGGTAGGGGAAAAACTGTTTTTT. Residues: CASRHTGVGEKLFF. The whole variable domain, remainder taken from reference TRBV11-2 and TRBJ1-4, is EAGVAQSPRYKIIEKRQSVAFWCNPISGHATLYWYQQILGQGPKLLIQFQNNGVVDDSQLPKDRFSAERLKGVDSTLKIQPAKLEDSAVYLCASRHTGVGEKLFFGSGTQLSVL.

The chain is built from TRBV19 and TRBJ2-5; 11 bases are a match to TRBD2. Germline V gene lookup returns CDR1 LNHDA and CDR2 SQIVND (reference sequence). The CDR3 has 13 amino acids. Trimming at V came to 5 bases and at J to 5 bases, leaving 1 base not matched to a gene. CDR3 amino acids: CASSGLAGETQYF. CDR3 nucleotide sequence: TGTGCCAGTAGTGGACTAGCGGGCGAGACCCAGTACTTC.

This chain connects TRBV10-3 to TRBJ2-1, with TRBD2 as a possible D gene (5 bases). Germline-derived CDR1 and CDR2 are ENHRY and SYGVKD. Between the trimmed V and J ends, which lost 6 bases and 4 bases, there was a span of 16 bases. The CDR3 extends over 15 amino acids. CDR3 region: CAISAGLANYNEQFF. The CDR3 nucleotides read TGTGCCATCAGCGCCGGACTCGCGAATTACAATGAGCAGTTCTTC.

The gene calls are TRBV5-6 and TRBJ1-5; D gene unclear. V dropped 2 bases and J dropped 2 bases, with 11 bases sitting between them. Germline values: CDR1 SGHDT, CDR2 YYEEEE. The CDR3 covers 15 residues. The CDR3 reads CASSFRGPGNQPQHF. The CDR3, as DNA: TGTGCCAGCAGCTTCCGGGGTCCGGGCAATCAGCCCCAGCATTTT.

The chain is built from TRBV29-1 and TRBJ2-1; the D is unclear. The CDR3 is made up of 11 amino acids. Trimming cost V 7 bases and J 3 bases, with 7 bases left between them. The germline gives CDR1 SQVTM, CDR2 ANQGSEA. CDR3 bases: TGCAGCGGAACTTTCTACAATGAGCAGTTCTTC. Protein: CSGTFYNEQFF.

CDR3 DNA sequence: TGTGCCACTTCCACAGGGGTGTTCGAGACCCAGTACTTC. This encodes CATSTGVFETQYF. The chain carries TRBV6-5 and TRBJ2-5; 7 bases are a match to TRBD1. The germline gives CDR1 MNHEY, CDR2 SVGAGI. With V trimmed by 10 bases and J by 5 bases, 10 bases remained unmatched. The CDR3 runs 13 residues.

The CDR3, as DNA: TGTGCCAGCAGTTACCCCCTTTCGACAGGGATTCTATTCTATGGCTACACCTTC. Its protein is CASSYPLSTGILFYGYTF. The chain joins TRBV6-2 or TRBV6-3 to TRBJ1-2; 7 bases match TRBD1. The germline CDR1 and CDR2 sequences are MNHEY and SVGEGT. This CDR3 is built from 18 residues. Trimming removed 2 bases from V and 4 bases from J; junction bases left unmatched: 16.

CDR3 coding DNA: TGTGCCAGCAGCTTAATAGAAAACATTCAGTACTTC. This codes for CASSLIENIQYF. The chain couples TRBV7-2 to TRBJ2-4; D unclear. Germline assignment: CDR1 SGHTA and CDR2 FQGNSA. The CDR3 length is 12 residues. Trimming shortened V by 2 bases and J by 5 bases, and 4 bases separated the two germline ends.

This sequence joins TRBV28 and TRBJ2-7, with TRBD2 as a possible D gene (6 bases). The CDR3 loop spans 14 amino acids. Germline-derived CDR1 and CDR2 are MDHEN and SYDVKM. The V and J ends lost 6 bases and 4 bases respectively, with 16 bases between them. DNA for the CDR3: TGTGCCAGCAGCCCACCGGGACTGATTTACGAGCAGTACTTC. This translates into CASSPPGLIYEQYF.

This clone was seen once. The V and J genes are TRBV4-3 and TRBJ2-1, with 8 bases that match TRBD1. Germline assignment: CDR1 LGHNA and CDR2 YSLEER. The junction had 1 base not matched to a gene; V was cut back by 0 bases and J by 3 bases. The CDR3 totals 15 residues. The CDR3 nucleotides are TGCGCCAGCAGCCAAGATACAGGGGGCTACAATGAGCAGTTCTTC. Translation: CASSQDTGGYNEQFF.

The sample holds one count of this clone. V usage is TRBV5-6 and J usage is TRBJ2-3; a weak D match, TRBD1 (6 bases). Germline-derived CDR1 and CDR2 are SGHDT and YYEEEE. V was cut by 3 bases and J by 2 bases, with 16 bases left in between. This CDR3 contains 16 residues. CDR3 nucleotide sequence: TGTGCCAGCAGCTCCGAACTACAGGGATACACAGATACGCAGTATTTT. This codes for CASSSELQGYTDTQYF.

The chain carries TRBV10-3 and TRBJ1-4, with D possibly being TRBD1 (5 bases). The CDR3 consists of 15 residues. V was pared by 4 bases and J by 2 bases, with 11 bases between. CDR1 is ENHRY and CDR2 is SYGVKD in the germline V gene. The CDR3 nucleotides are TGTGCCATCAGTGTCTCGGCAGGGACTAATGAAAAACTGTTTTTT. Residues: CAISVSAGTNEKLFF.

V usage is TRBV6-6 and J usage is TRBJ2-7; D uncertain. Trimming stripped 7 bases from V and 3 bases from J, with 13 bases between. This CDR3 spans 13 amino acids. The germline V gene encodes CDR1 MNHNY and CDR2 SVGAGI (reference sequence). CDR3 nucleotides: TGTGCCAGCACCCCGTTGTTCCGCTACGAGCAGTACTTC. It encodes CASTPLFRYEQYF.

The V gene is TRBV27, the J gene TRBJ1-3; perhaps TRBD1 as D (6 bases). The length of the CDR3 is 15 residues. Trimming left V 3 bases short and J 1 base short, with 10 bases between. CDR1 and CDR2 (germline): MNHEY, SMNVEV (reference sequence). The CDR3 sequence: CASSLARGSGNTIYF. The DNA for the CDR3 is TGTGCCAGCAGTTTGGCCAGGGGATCTGGAAACACCATATATTTT.

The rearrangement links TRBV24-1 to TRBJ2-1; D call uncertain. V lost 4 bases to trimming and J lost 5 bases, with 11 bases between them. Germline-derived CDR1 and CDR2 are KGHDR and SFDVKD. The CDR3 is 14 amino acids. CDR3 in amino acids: CATSDPPSHNEQFF. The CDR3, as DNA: TGTGCCACCAGTGACCCCCCGTCCCACAATGAGCAGTTCTTC.

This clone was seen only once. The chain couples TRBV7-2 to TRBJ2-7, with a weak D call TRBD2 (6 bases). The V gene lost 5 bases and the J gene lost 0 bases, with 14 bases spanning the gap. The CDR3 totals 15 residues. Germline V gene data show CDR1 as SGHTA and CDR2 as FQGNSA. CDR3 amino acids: CASSPAAGFSYEQYF. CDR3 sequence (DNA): TGTGCCAGCAGCCCAGCTGCGGGGTTCTCCTACGAGCAGTACTTC.

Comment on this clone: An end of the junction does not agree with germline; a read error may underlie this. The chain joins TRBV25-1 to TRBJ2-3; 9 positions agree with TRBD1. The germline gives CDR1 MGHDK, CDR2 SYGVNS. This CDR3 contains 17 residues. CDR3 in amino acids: CASSEARDRVGTATQYF. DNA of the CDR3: TGTGCCAGCAGTGAGGCCCGGGACAGGGTCGGGACAGCTACGCAGTATTTT.

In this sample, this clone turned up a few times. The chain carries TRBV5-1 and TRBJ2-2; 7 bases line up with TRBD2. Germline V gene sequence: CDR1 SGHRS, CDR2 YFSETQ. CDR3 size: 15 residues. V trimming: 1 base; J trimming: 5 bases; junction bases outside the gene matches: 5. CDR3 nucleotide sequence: TGCGCCAGCAGCTTGAGGGCGGGAGAAACCGGGGAGCTGTTTTTT. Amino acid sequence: CASSLRAGETGELFF.

In DNA form, the CDR3 reads TGTGCCAGCAGCTTTTCTGGACTAGTGAACATTCAGTACTTC. The encoded protein is CASSFSGLVNIQYF. This chain uses TRBV7-9 with TRBJ2-4, with TRBD2 matching 7 bases. V shed 3 bases and J 7 bases; nucleotides not matched to a gene: 6. The germline V gene encodes CDR1 SEHNR and CDR2 FQNEAQ (reference sequence). The CDR3 is 14 amino acids.

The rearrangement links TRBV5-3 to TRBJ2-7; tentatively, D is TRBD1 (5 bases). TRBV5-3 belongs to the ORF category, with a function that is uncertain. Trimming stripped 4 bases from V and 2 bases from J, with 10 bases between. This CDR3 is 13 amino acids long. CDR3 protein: CARSLDRTYEQYF. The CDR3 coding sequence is TGTGCCAGAAGCCTAGACAGAACCTACGAGCAGTACTTC.

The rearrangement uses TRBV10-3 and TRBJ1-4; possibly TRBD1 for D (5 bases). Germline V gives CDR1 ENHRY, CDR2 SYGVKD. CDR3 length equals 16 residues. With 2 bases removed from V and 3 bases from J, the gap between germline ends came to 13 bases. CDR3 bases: TGTGCCATCAGTGAGCAGGGTATGAAGGCTAATGAAAAACTGTTTTTT. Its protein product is CAISEQGMKANEKLFF.